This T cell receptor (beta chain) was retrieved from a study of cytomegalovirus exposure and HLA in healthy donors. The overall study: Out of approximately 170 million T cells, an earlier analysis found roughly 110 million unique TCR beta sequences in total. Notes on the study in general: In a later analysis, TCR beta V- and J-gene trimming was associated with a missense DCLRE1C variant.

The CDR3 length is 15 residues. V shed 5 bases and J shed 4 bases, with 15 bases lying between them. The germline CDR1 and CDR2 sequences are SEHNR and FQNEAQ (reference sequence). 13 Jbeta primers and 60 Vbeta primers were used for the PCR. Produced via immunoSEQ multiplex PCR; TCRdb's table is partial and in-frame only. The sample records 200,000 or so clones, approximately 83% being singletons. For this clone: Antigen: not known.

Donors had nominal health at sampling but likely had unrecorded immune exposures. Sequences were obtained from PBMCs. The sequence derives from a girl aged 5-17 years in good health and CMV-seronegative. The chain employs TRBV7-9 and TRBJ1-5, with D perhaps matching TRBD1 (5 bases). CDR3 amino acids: CASSPNGRANQPQHF. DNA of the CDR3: TGTGCCAGCAGCCCAAACGGCAGGGCAAATCAGCCCCAGCATTTT.